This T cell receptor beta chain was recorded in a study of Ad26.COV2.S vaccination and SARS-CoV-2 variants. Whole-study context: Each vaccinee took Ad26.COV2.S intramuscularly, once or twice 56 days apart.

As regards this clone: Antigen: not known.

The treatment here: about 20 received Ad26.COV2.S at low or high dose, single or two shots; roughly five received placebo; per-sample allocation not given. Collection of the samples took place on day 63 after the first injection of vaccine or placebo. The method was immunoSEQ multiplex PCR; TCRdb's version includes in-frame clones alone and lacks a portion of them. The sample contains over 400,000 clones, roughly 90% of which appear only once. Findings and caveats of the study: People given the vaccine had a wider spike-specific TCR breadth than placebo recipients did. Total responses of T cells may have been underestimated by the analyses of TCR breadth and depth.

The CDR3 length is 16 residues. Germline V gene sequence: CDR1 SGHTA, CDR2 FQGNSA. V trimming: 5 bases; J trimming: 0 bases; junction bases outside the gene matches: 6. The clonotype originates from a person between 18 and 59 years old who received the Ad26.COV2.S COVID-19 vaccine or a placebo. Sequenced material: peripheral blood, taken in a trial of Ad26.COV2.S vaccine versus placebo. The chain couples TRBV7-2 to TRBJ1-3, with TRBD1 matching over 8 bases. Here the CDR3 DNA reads TGTGCCAGCAGCGGGGCAGGGGGCCCCTCTGGAAACACCATATATTTT. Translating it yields CASSGAGGPSGNTIYF. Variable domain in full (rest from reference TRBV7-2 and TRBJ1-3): GAGVSQSPSNKVTEKGKDVELRCDPISGHTALYWYRQSLGQGLEFLIYFQGNSAPDKSGLPSDRFSAERTGGSVSTLTIQRTQQEDSAVYLCASSGAGGPSGNTIYFGEGSWLTVV.